These T cell receptor beta chains were read from a single sample in a study of a mutant IDH1 vaccine in newly diagnosed glioma. The data were produced by immunoSEQ multiplex PCR, yet TCRdb's version contains in-frame clones alone and is incomplete. The sample yields 40,000 or so clones, over 85% seen once. Specimen: PBMCs, collected from a glioma patient treated with radiotherapy, temozolomide or both. These receptors came from a man aged 18 to 30 with glioma. Each CDR3 is given with its conserved first and last residue.

V | CDR3
TRBV15 | CATSRGGLAGQETQYF
TRBV6-5 | CASSFNRGTNEQFF
TRBV30 | CAWSLGPVETQYF
TRBV5-4 | CASSLGQIPYEQYF
TRBV19 | CASSTGINYGYTF
TRBV4-1 | CASSRSAGGPNEQFF
TRBV25-1 | CASTGFRTGMFF
TRBV20-1 | CSAPTSLILHF
TRBV6-5 | CASSYSAGVSYEQYF
TRBV28 | CASSGTGYEQYF
TRBV7-9 | CASSLDLTGGDEKLFF
TRBV10-2 | CASSEWAGGKNEQFF
TRBV5-1 | CASSSAGTSGQETQYF
TRBV30 | CAWRLGETQYF
TRBV5-6 | CASSLEQRKTQYF
TRBV30 | CAWRSSGRNEQFF
TRBV19 | CASSSRYEQYF
TRBV30 | CACSPWGGLTDTQYF
TRBV14 | CASSQDGDRDATNEKLFF
TRBV29-1 | CSVNGIGSGPTSEVPDTQYF
TRBV7-2 | CASSPIGGRINNYGYTF
TRBV29-1 | CSVVVDGGANYGYTF
TRBV28 | CASRSGHNEQFF
TRBV27 | CASSLSGQALEKLFF